The 25 T cell receptor beta chains below all came from one sample that was sequenced in a study of cytomegalovirus exposure and HLA in healthy donors listed by TCRdb under 2017. The library was made by the immunoSEQ multiplex PCR assay. A mixture of 60 forward primers for TCR Vbeta segments and 13 reverse primers for TCR Jbeta segments was used in the multiplex PCR. This is the immuneACCESS table as TCRdb keeps it, with only in-frame sequences that have V and J called. A part of the clones is gone; compared with another copy, unresolved V genes explain less than half, and the rest is unexplained. The sample contains some 130,000 clones, approximately 64% of them found a single time. Together, the top ten hold 2% to 3% of the sample. Sequenced sample: PBMCs. All receptors derive from a woman aged 40-49 years in good health and CMV-seronegative.

V and J are TRBV5-6 and TRBJ2-4; 11 positions agree with TRBD1. CDR3 length equals 15 residues. The germline V gene encodes CDR1 SGHDT and CDR2 YYEEEE. V dropped 5 bases and J dropped 7; count of bases not matched to a gene: 8. The CDR3 is CASRGKGQGENIQYF. The CDR3, as DNA: TGTGCCAGCAGGGGGAAGGGACAGGGGGAGAACATTCAGTACTTC.

J is TRBJ2-3 and V is TRBV7-2; D may be TRBD2 (6 bases). The CDR3 contains 15 residues. The V gene's germline CDR1 is SGHTA and CDR2 FQGNSA. V gave up 2 bases and J gave up 1 base, with 10 bases separating them. CDR3 protein: CASSLRRARTDTQYF. DNA for the CDR3: TGTGCCAGCAGCTTAAGGAGGGCCCGCACAGATACGCAGTATTTT.

This sequence joins TRBV5-1 and TRBJ2-1; perhaps TRBD1 as D (5 bases). V lost 1 base, J lost 3 bases, and 8 bases lay in between. The CDR3 length is 14 residues. Germline V gene lookup returns CDR1 SGHRS and CDR2 YFSETQ. CDR3 sequence reads: CASSLTQGYNEQFF. For the CDR3, the DNA is TGCGCCAGCAGCTTGACTCAGGGCTACAATGAGCAGTTCTTC.

The CDR3 DNA follows: TGTGCTAGTGGTTTGGTACGAAGCTGGACATCTGAAGCTTTCTTT. As protein: CASGLVRSWTSEAFF. The rearrangement joins TRBV12-5 to TRBJ1-1; D possibly corresponds to TRBD1 (5 bases). CDR1 and CDR2 (germline): LGHNT, FRNRAP. Trimming took off 0 bases at V and 6 bases at J, with 14 bases between the two ends. The length of the CDR3 is 15 residues. Together with reference TRBV12-5 and TRBJ1-1, the CDR3 gives the full variable domain: DARVTQTPRHKVTEMGQEVTMRCQPILGHNTVFWYRQTMMQGLELLAYFRNRAPLDDSGMPKDRFSAEMPDATLATLKIQPSEPRDSAVYFCASGLVRSWTSEAFFGQGTRLTVV.

CDR3 coding DNA: TGTGCCAGCAGCCCCGTCCCTGGGCGGGACAGGGGGTCGCAGTACTTC. The encoded protein is CASSPVPGRDRGSQYF. The chain uses TRBV13 and TRBJ2-7, with 11 bases that match TRBD1. The CDR3 totals 16 residues. Trimming cost V 5 bases and J 9 bases; bases outside gene matches: 15. Germline V CDR1 and CDR2: PRHDT, FYEKMQ (reference sequence).

The V call is TRBV7-2, the J call TRBJ2-3; D is possibly TRBD1 (6 bases). CDR1 SGHTA and CDR2 FQGNSA come from the germline V gene. Deletions cut 2 bases from V and 2 bases from J, with 8 bases between. The CDR3 contains 14 residues. The CDR3 nucleotides read TGTGCCAGCAGCTTACAGGGGAACACAGATACGCAGTATTTT. This translates into CASSLQGNTDTQYF.

As to this clone: Additional DNA sequences in this sample encode the identical CDR3. This sequence joins TRBV30 and TRBJ1-5; a possible D gene is TRBD1 (6 bases). This CDR3 contains 14 residues. V was shortened by 0 bases and J by 4 bases, with 10 bases between the two germline ends. Germline values: CDR1 GTSNPN, CDR2 SVGIG (reference sequence). CDR3 nucleotide sequence: TGTGCCTGGAGTGTTGGGCAGGGGAATCAGCCCCAGCATTTT. Its protein product is CAWSVGQGNQPQHF. Combining the CDR3 with reference TRBV30 and TRBJ1-5 gives the whole variable domain SQTIHQWPATLVQPVGSPLSLECTVEGTSNPNLYWYRQAAGRGLQLLFYSVGIGQISSEVPQNLSASRPQDRQFILSSKKLLLSDSGFYLCAWSVGQGNQPQHFGDGTRLSIL.

The chain links TRBV7-8 to TRBJ2-7, with D possibly matching TRBD2 (5 bases). The V gene lost 1 base and the J gene lost 2 bases, with 15 bases spanning the gap. This CDR3 comprises 16 residues. The germline gives CDR1 SGHVS, CDR2 FQNEAQ. CDR3 bases: TGTGCCAGCAGCTTAGTGGGTGGGCTCGGGGCCTACGAGCAGTACTTC. The encoded protein is CASSLVGGLGAYEQYF. The full variable domain, in which reference TRBV7-8 and TRBJ2-7 provide the parts outside the CDR3, is GAGVSQSPRYKVAKRGQDVALRCDPISGHVSLFWYQQALGQGPEFLTYFQNEAQLDKSGLPSDRFFAERPEGSVSTLKIQRTQQEDSAVYLCASSLVGGLGAYEQYFGPGTRLTVT.

This clone was found a few times. In DNA, the CDR3 is TGTGCCAGCAGGACGACAGGGATCGGTCAGCCCCAGCATTTT. This encodes CASRTTGIGQPQHF. The chain uses TRBV6-5 and TRBJ1-5; 7 bases align to TRBD1. Losses at the gene ends were 6 bases for V and 6 bases for J; bases not matched to a gene: 8. Germline values: CDR1 MNHEY, CDR2 SVGAGI. The CDR3 totals 14 residues.

This clone was counted between two and nine times. The J gene is TRBJ2-4, the V gene TRBV19, with 8 bases fitting TRBD1. Germline-derived CDR1 and CDR2 are LNHDA and SQIVND (reference sequence). This CDR3 contains 15 residues. V shed 5 bases and J 0 bases; nucleotides not matched to a gene: 3. The CDR3 here is CASSWTGQAKNIQYF. The CDR3 nucleotides are TGTGCCAGTAGTTGGACAGGGCAAGCCAAAAACATTCAGTACTTC.

This clone was seen only once. The CDR3 spells CASSAESGTHYGYTF. CDR3 DNA: TGTGCCAGCAGCGCTGAGTCTGGTACCCACTATGGCTACACCTTC. The chain uses TRBV7-9 and TRBJ1-2, with D hard to call. This CDR3 is built from 15 residues. Looked up from germline, CDR1 is SEHNR and CDR2 is FQNEAQ (reference sequence). V was pared by 5 bases and J by 3 bases, with 16 bases between.

V gene TRBV29-1 combines with J gene TRBJ1-1; 9 bases fit TRBD1. This CDR3 is built from 14 residues. V lost 6 bases, J lost 2 bases, and 7 bases stayed unmatched. Germline V gene sequence: CDR1 SQVTM, CDR2 ANQGSEA. The CDR3 protein is CSVNNRGQNTEAFF. CDR3 bases: TGCAGCGTCAACAACAGGGGGCAAAACACTGAAGCTTTCTTT.

The chain links TRBV28 to TRBJ1-6, with TRBD1 identical over 9 bases. There are 14 residues in the CDR3. Germline V gene data show CDR1 as MDHEN and CDR2 as SYDVKM. V shed 4 bases and J 8 bases; nucleotides not matched to a gene: 3. The CDR3 bases are TGTGCCAGCAGTTGGGACAGGGCAGATTCACCCCTCCACTTT. Translating it yields CASSWDRADSPLHF.

The chain joins TRBV2 to TRBJ2-7, with TRBD1 as a possible D gene (6 bases). CDR3 size: 19 residues. Trimming removed 2 bases at V and 3 bases at J, with 26 bases between. Germline assignment: CDR1 SNHLY and CDR2 FYNNEI. CDR3 region: CASSEPPGQIPSQGYEQYF. CDR3 DNA sequence: TGTGCCAGCAGTGAACCTCCGGGACAAATCCCATCGCAGGGCTACGAGCAGTACTTC.

This chain uses TRBV5-1 with TRBJ2-3, with D perhaps matching TRBD1 (5 bases). The V end was cut by 5 bases, the J end by 2 bases, with 15 bases between. Per the germline V gene, CDR1 is SGHRS and CDR2 is YFSETQ. This CDR3 comprises 15 residues. DNA for the CDR3: TGCGCCAGCAGAGTTCAAGGGGCCGACACAGATACGCAGTATTTT. Translated: CASRVQGADTDTQYF.

A few counts support this clone. The chain carries TRBV7-2 and TRBJ1-3, with D perhaps TRBD1 (6 bases). Germline V lookup: CDR1 SGHTA, CDR2 FQGNSA. The CDR3 is made up of 15 amino acids. V lost 5 bases, J lost 5 bases, and 16 bases lay in between. This chain's CDR3 is CASSLRDTARNTIYF. The DNA of the CDR3 is TGTGCCAGCAGCCTCCGGGACACGGCACGAAACACCATATATTTT.

This chain links TRBV7-2 with TRBJ1-1, with 10 bases matching TRBD1. This CDR3 is 14 amino acids long. V lost 5 bases to trimming and J lost 5 bases; unmatched junction nucleotides: 5. CDR1 is SGHTA and CDR2 is FQGNSA in the germline V gene. CDR3 sequence reads: CASSAQGQGTEAFF. CDR3 DNA sequence: TGTGCCAGCAGCGCCCAGGGACAGGGGACTGAAGCTTTCTTT.

The J gene is TRBJ2-7, the V gene TRBV5-4; tentatively, D is TRBD2 (6 bases). This CDR3 has 14 residues. Trimming took 4 bases from V and 7 from J, leaving 18 bases between them. Germline CDR1 reads SGHNT; CDR2 reads YYREEE (reference sequence). CDR3 nucleotide sequence: TGTGCCAGCAGCATACGGACGGGGGTAGGGGAGCAGTACTTC. Translating it yields CASSIRTGVGEQYF.

This chain uses TRBV2 with TRBJ1-1; 7 positions match TRBD1. From germline, CDR1 is SNHLY and CDR2 FYNNEI. The CDR3 is made up of 14 amino acids. After removal of 2 bases from V and 1 base from J, the junction contained 1 base not matched to a gene. The chain's CDR3 is CASSEQGGNTEAFF. CDR3 sequence (DNA): TGTGCCAGCAGTGAACAGGGGGGGAACACTGAAGCTTTCTTT.

The chain recombines TRBV10-3 with TRBJ2-5; the match to TRBD2 covers 9 bases. CDR3 length: 15 amino acids. Per the germline V gene, CDR1 is ENHRY and CDR2 is SYGVKD. V gave up 3 bases and J gave up 3 bases; unmatched junction bases: 5. The DNA for the CDR3 is TGTGCCATCAGTGAAGGCGGGGGGGATAAAGAGACCCAGTACTTC. Translation gives CAISEGGGDKETQYF.

A few counts support this clone. This chain connects TRBV19 to TRBJ1-6; the D is unclear. This CDR3 contains 15 residues. Between the trimmed V and J ends, which lost 2 bases and 7 bases, there was a span of 12 bases. Germline values: CDR1 LNHDA, CDR2 SQIVND (reference sequence). The DNA for the CDR3 is TGTGCCAGTAGTATATCCCGACTCGGAAATTCACCCCTCCACTTT. Amino acid sequence: CASSISRLGNSPLHF.

The genes are TRBV10-3 and TRBJ1-2; no firm D call. The V gene lost 2 bases and the J gene lost 8 bases, with 15 bases spanning the gap. CDR1 is ENHRY and CDR2 is SYGVKD in the germline V gene. The CDR3 runs to 14 residues. CDR3 DNA sequence: TGTGCCATCAGTGAGGGGTCCCTAAACGGGGGCTACACCTTC. The encoded protein is CAISEGSLNGGYTF.

This sequence joins TRBV2 and TRBJ1-1, with 10 bases lining up with TRBD1. CDR3 length equals 13 residues. J was trimmed by 3 bases and V by 9 bases; bases with no gene match: 4. Germline V gene sequence: CDR1 SNHLY, CDR2 FYNNEI. The DNA for the CDR3 is TGTGCCAGAGCCGGGACAGGGGACACTGAAGCTTTCTTT. It encodes CARAGTGDTEAFF.

The chain combines TRBV9 with TRBJ1-4, with TRBD1 matching 8 bases. Germline-derived CDR1 and CDR2 are SGDLS and YYNGEE. With V trimmed by 4 bases and J by 1 base, 9 bases remained unmatched. The CDR3 covers 17 residues. In nucleotides, the CDR3 is TGTGCCAGCAGCCCCCACGACAGGGGCCTAACTAATGAAAAACTGTTTTTT. Translating it yields CASSPHDRGLTNEKLFF.

The CDR3 coding sequence is TGTGCCAGTAGTATAGGTGGGGCGTATGGGGCCAACGTCCTGACTTTC. Protein sequence: CASSIGGAYGANVLTF. This chain links TRBV19 with TRBJ2-6, with a tentative D call TRBD1 (5 bases). CDR1 LNHDA and CDR2 SQIVND come from the germline V gene (reference sequence). This CDR3 is 16 amino acids long. V shed 1 base and J shed 3 bases, with 10 bases lying between them.